This TCR beta chain was found in a study of blood T cells in healthy people across ages. General study results and limits: The recorded TCR beta diversity per million T cells decreased in a roughly linear manner with age. Strongly correlated with naive T cell percentage was TCR beta diversity.

About this clonotype itself: As yet, its antigen is unknown.

Together with a sample-barcoded 5' primer, a J-beta primer mix was included in a second PCR lasting about 7 to 12 cycles. Using its own MiXCR run on the 5' RACE reads, TCRdb lists one record per CDR3 protein. In the table there are around 620,000 distinct CDR3 sequences, 27% of which are singletons. V lost 5 bases and J lost 6, with 16 bases in between. Germline lookup yields CDR1 DFQATT and CDR2 SNEGSKA (reference sequence). CDR3 length: 13 residues. The TCR sequence derives from a woman in her sixties or seventies in good health. The sequenced sample consisted of blood. The V and J genes are TRBV20-1 and TRBJ1-2; tentative D call: TRBD1 (5 bases). The CDR3 region is CSAAGQYYDGYTF. The DNA of the CDR3 is TGCAGTGCTGCGGGGCAGTACTATGATGGCTACACCTTC.